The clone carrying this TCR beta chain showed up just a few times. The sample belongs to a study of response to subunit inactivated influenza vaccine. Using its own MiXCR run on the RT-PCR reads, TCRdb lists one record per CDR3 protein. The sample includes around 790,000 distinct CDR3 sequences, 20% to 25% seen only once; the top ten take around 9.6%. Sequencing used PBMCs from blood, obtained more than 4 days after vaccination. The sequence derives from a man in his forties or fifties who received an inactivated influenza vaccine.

CDR3 coding DNA: TGCGCCAGCAGCTATCTACTAGGAGGGGAATATGGCTACACCTTC. It yields the protein CASSYLLGGEYGYTF. The chain carries TRBV5-1 and TRBJ1-2; a possible D gene is TRBD1 (5 bases). The CDR3 extends over 15 amino acids. Per germline, CDR1 SGHRS and CDR2 YFSETQ. V dropped 3 bases and J dropped 5 bases, with 17 bases sitting between them. Complete variable domain (other parts from reference TRBV5-1 and TRBJ1-2): KAGVTQTPRYLIKTRGQQVTLSCSPISGHRSVSWYQQTPGQGLQFLFEYFSETQRNKGNFPGRFSGRQFSNSRSEMNVSTLELGDSALYLCASSYLLGGEYGYTFGSGTRLTVV.